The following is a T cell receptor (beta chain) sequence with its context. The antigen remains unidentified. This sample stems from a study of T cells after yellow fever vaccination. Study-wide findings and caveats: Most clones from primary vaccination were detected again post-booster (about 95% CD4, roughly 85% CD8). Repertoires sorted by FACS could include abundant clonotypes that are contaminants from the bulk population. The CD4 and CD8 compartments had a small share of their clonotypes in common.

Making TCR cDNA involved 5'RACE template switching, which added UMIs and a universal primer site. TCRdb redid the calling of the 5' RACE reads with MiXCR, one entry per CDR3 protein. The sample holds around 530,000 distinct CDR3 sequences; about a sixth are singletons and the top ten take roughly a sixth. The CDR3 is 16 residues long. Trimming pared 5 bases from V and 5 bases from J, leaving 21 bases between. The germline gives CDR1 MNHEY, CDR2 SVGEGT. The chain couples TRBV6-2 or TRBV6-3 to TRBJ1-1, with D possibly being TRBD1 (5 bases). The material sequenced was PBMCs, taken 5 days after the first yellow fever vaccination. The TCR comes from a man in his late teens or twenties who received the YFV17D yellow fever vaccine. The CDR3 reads CASSDRLEGEKTEAFF. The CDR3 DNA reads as TGTGCCAGCAGTGACCGCCTAGAAGGGGAAAAGACTGAAGCTTTCTTT.